The 2 T cell receptor beta chains in this list originate from one sample, sequenced in a study of response to subunit inactivated influenza vaccine. TCRdb redid the calling of the RT-PCR reads with MiXCR, one entry per CDR3 protein. There are roughly 500,000 distinct CDR3 sequences in the sample; 16% occur only once, and less than 4% lies in the top ten. The specimen comprised CD4+ T cells sorted from PBMCs, sampled 23 to 25 months after vaccination. The receptor set was obtained from a man between 50 and 75 years old who received an inactivated influenza vaccine.

V and J are TRBV4-1 and TRBJ1-5; a possible D gene is TRBD1 (5 bases). The CDR3 covers 15 residues. Trimming removed 0 bases from V and 6 bases from J, with 12 bases in between. Per the germline V gene, CDR1 is MGHRA and CDR2 is YSYEKL. The CDR3 here is CASSQDPGLTQPQHF. CDR3 sequence (DNA): TGCGCCAGCAGCCAAGATCCAGGGTTAACTCAGCCCCAGCATTTT.

The J gene is TRBJ2-2, the V gene TRBV20-1; D possibly corresponds to TRBD1 (5 bases). The germline V and J ends were trimmed by 2 bases and 6 bases, with 16 bases remaining between them. Germline V gives CDR1 DFQATT, CDR2 SNEGSKA (reference sequence). CDR3 length: 15 residues. The DNA for the CDR3 is TGCAGTGCTAGATTCTTCACAGGACGGGCCGGGGAGCTGTTTTTT. It yields the protein CSARFFTGRAGELFF.